A single sample gave rise to the 11 T cell receptor beta chains below, sequenced in a study of OX40 agonist ivuxolimab in advanced cancers. Assay: immunoSEQ multiplex PCR; the TCRdb copy retains only in-frame clones and omits some. There are around 94,000 clones in the sample; about 90% occur only once, and over 0.8% lies in the top ten. The sequencing used CD4+ or CD8+ T cells sorted from blood, collected in a trial of the OX40 agonist ivuxolimab. The origin of the receptors is an adult with an advanced solid tumor such as melanoma, head and neck, liver or kidney cancer.

The chain joins TRBV5-1 to TRBJ2-2; the D gene could be TRBD1 or TRBD2 (5 bases each). The CDR3 contains 15 residues. V was clipped by 3 bases and J by 1 base, with 10 bases between them. Per germline, CDR1 SGHRS and CDR2 YFSETQ. This CDR3 reads CASSWDGKNTGELFF. CDR3 DNA sequence: TGCGCCAGCAGCTGGGACGGAAAGAACACCGGGGAGCTGTTTTTT.

The V call is TRBV28, the J call TRBJ1-2, with 7 bases matching TRBD1. The V and J ends lost 6 bases and 4 bases, in that order; junction bases with no gene match: 8. The V gene's germline CDR1 is MDHEN and CDR2 SYDVKM. The CDR3 is made up of 14 amino acids. CDR3 sequence: CASRGQGDGYGYTF. DNA for the CDR3: TGTGCCAGCAGGGGGCAGGGGGATGGCTATGGCTACACCTTC.

The rearrangement joins TRBV6-1 to TRBJ2-7; D not certain. Trimming took off 2 bases at V and 4 bases at J, with 9 bases between the two ends. CDR1 and CDR2 from the germline V gene are MNHNS and SASEGT. The CDR3 is 13 amino acids. CDR3 region: CASSESGLYEQYF. CDR3 in DNA: TGTGCCAGCAGTGAAAGTGGGCTATACGAGCAGTACTTC.

The chain is built from TRBV2 and TRBJ2-3; D may be TRBD1 (5 bases). The CDR3 runs 15 residues. The germline V and J ends were trimmed by 3 bases and 5 bases, with 15 bases remaining between them. The germline V gene encodes CDR1 SNHLY and CDR2 FYNNEI. CDR3 loop: CASSDPGNLEDTQYF. CDR3 nucleotides: TGTGCCAGCAGTGACCCAGGGAACCTAGAAGATACGCAGTATTTT.

This rearrangement joins TRBV7-9 to TRBJ2-5, with a tentative D call TRBD1 (7 bases). CDR1 is SEHNR, CDR2 FQNEAQ, per germline (reference sequence). V was trimmed by 4 bases and J by 5 bases, leaving 8 bases between them. The CDR3 spans 12 residues. CDR3: CASSSGGETQYF. In DNA, the CDR3 is TGTGCCAGCAGCTCAGGGGGGGAGACCCAGTACTTC.

The table lists this clone with a count of one. V and J are TRBV2 and TRBJ1-3; maybe TRBD1 (6 bases). CDR1 and CDR2 from the germline V gene are SNHLY and FYNNEI. CDR3 size: 15 residues. V lost 1 base and J lost 4, with 11 bases in between. This CDR3 reads CASSEGGGGGNTIYF. As DNA, the CDR3 is TGTGCCAGCAGTGAAGGCGGGGGCGGCGGAAACACCATATATTTT. Based on the CDR3 plus reference TRBV2 and TRBJ1-3, the full variable domain is EPEVTQTPSHQVTQMGQEVILRCVPISNHLYFYWYRQILGQKVEFLVSFYNNEISEKSEIFDDQFSVERPDGSNFTLKIRSTKLEDSAMYFCASSEGGGGGNTIYFGEGSWLTVV.

CDR3 nucleotide sequence: TGTGCCAGCAGCTTGGGTAGGGCCCCAGCCTCAGCGGGAGGTGGGGATGAGCAGTTCTTC. The encoded protein is CASSLGRAPASAGGGDEQFF. The chain recombines TRBV7-3 with TRBJ2-1; 9 bases fit TRBD2. Trimming took 3 bases from V and 8 from J; bases not matched to a gene: 23. Germline V gives CDR1 SGHTA, CDR2 FQGTGA. The CDR3 loop spans 20 amino acids.

This clone has just a few counts. The V gene is TRBV30, the J gene TRBJ1-2, with 10 bases lining up with TRBD1. The CDR3 runs 13 residues. Germline V gene data show CDR1 as GTSNPN and CDR2 as SVGIG (reference sequence). V lost 3 bases and J lost 8; bases outside the gene matches: 6. CDR3 bases: TGTGCCTGGAGGGGACAGGGGCGCAGCGGCTACACCTTC. This encodes CAWRGQGRSGYTF.

This chain links TRBV7-8 with TRBJ2-3; TRBD2 aligns across 10 bases. The germline V gene has CDR1 SGHVS and CDR2 FQNEAQ. The J segment lost 4 bases and the V segment lost 1 base, leaving 8 bases of the junction unmatched. The CDR3 is made up of 17 amino acids. The CDR3 coding sequence is TGTGCCAGCAGCTTAGGGTTAGCGGGAGGCTACTCAGATACGCAGTATTTT. Translation gives CASSLGLAGGYSDTQYF.

The chain recombines TRBV5-5 with TRBJ2-5, with D possibly being TRBD1 or TRBD2 (5 bases each). The CDR3 totals 13 residues. Trimming took off 0 bases at V and 5 bases at J, with 8 bases between the two ends. Looked up from germline, CDR1 is SGHKS and CDR2 is YYEKEE (reference sequence). The CDR3, as DNA: TGTGCCAGCAGCTTGGGGGGGTCGGAGACCCAGTACTTC. It translates to CASSLGGSETQYF.

The CDR3 sequence is CASSIVGASGLSSYNEQFF. As DNA, the CDR3 is TGTGCCAGTAGTATAGTAGGGGCTAGCGGCTTGAGCTCCTACAATGAGCAGTTCTTC. The V call is TRBV19, the J call TRBJ2-1, with 7 bases lining up with TRBD2. Germline-derived CDR1 and CDR2 are LNHDA and SQIVND (reference sequence). V shed 1 base, J shed 0 bases, and the junction held 12 bases outside the gene matches. This CDR3 has 19 amino acids.